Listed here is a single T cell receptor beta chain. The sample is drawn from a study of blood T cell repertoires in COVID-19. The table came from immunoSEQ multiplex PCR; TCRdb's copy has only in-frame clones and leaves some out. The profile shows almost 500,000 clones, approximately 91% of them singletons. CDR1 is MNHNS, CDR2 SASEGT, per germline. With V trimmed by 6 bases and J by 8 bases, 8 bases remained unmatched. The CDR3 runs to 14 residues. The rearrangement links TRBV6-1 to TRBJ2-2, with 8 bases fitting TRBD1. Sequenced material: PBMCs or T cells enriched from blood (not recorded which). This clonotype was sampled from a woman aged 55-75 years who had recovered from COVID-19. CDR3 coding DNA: TGTGCCAGCAGACCCCGGACAGGGATTGGGGAGCTGTTTTTT. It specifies CASRPRTGIGELFF.